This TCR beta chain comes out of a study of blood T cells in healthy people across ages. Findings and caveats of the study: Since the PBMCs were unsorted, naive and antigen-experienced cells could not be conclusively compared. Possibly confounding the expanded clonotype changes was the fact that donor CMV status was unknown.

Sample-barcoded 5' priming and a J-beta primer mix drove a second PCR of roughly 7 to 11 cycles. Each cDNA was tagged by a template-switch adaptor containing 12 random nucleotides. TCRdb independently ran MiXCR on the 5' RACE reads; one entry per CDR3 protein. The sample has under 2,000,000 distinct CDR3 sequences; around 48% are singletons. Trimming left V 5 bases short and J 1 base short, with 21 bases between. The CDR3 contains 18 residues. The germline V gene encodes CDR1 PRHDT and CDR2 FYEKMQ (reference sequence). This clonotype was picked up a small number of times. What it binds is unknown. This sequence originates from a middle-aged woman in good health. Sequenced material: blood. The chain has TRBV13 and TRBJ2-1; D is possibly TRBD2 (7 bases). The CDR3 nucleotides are TGTGCCAGCAGCCCTTGGGGGGGCGCGGTCGGGTCCTACAATGAGCAGTTCTTC. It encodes CASSPWGGAVGSYNEQFF.